The sequence of this TCR beta chain was determined in a study of T cell clones after liver transplantation. Study-wide context: Liver transplant recipients had immunosuppression withdrawal attempted within 2 years. Standard immunosuppression, with no induction, continued until 12-24 months after transplant. TCRbeta sequencing after a pre-transplant mixed lymphocyte reaction identified graft-donor-reactive clones, later tracked in post-transplant blood.

Regarding this clone: Its specificity is unknown.

The germline gives CDR1 MNHNS, CDR2 SASEGT. The CDR3 extends over 16 amino acids. After removal of 1 base from V and 1 base from J, the junction contained 1 base not matched to a gene. Sequencing used immunoSEQ multiplex PCR; TCRdb keeps in-frame clones, though not all of them. The sample comprises tens of thousands of clones, 70% to 80% of which are singletons, and 14% to 15% rests with the top ten. Findings of the study overall: Small, mixed patient groups and varying post-transplant times limit these conclusions.

The specimen was CD4+ T cells from blood, collected before liver transplant. V gene TRBV6-1 combines with J gene TRBJ1-5; 10 bases are a match to TRBD1. This sequence originates from a human donor who received a liver transplant. The CDR3, as DNA: TGTGCCAGCAGTGAAGGACAGGGGGCGAGCAATCAGCCCCAGCATTTT. Translating it yields CASSEGQGASNQPQHF.